These 18 T cell receptor beta chains share one sample of origin, sequenced in a study of shared clonotypes between healthy human individuals. TCRdb keeps only in-frame clones here, not all; method: immunoSEQ multiplex PCR. The table lists around 600,000 clones, about 97% of them singletons. Sequencing input: naive CD4+ T cells sorted from blood. Subset here: CD45RA+ positively selected. The receptors shown here come from a woman between 25 and 40 years old in good health.

This clone came up once. The chain has TRBV27 and TRBJ2-7, with D perhaps given as TRBD1 or TRBD2 (5 bases each). V was shortened by 6 bases and J by 2 bases, with 17 bases between the two germline ends. CDR3 length: 15 residues. Germline CDR1 reads MNHEY; CDR2 reads SMNVEV (reference sequence). This chain's CDR3 is CASRDVGTPTYEQYF. CDR3 coding DNA: TGTGCCAGCAGAGACGTCGGGACGCCCACCTACGAGCAGTACTTC.

V and J are TRBV7-6 and TRBJ2-7; TRBD2 matches 8 bases. The CDR3 consists of 13 residues. Germline CDR1 and CDR2: SGHVS and FNYEAQ. The trim removed 6 bases at V and 5 bases at J, leaving 6 bases unmatched. The CDR3 nucleotides read TGTGCCAGCAGTTTATACGGGGGGGACGAGCAGTACTTC. It translates to CASSLYGGDEQYF.

The chain joins TRBV19 to TRBJ2-4; TRBD2 aligns across 7 bases. CDR3 size: 15 residues. V lost 8 bases and J lost 2; bases outside the gene matches: 9. From germline, CDR1 is LNHDA and CDR2 SQIVND (reference sequence). CDR3 in amino acids: CASSSASGTKNIQYF. The CDR3 bases are TGTGCCAGTTCATCGGCTAGCGGAACCAAAAACATTCAGTACTTC.

The chain combines TRBV7-8 with TRBJ2-7; D gene ambiguous. Germline CDR1 reads SGHVS; CDR2 reads FQNEAQ. The CDR3 is made up of 15 amino acids. V was pared by 5 bases and J by 3 bases, with 17 bases between. In DNA form, the CDR3 reads TGTGCCAGCAGCCCCAGGAACCCACGGTTCTACGAGCAGTACTTC. It specifies CASSPRNPRFYEQYF.

V usage is TRBV18 and J usage is TRBJ2-1; 11 positions agree with TRBD2. The CDR3 runs to 16 residues. The ends lost 6 bases at V and 1 base at J; junction bases unmatched: 5. Germline V gene data show CDR1 as KGHSH and CDR2 as LQKENI. CDR3 nucleotide sequence: TGTGCCAGCTCGACTCTAGCGGGGGGTTCCTACAATGAGCAGTTCTTC. Amino acid sequence: CASSTLAGGSYNEQFF.

This sequence joins TRBV10-3 and TRBJ1-5; D gene ambiguous. From germline, CDR1 is ENHRY and CDR2 SYGVKD. Deletions cut 8 bases from V and 3 bases from J, with 8 bases between. The CDR3 totals 12 residues. DNA of the CDR3: TGTGCCATCGGACGGGACAATCAGCCCCAGCATTTT. Encoded protein: CAIGRDNQPQHF.

The chain combines TRBV6-1 with TRBJ1-2; D is undetermined. Germline V gives CDR1 MNHNS, CDR2 SASEGT. V gave up 6 bases and J gave up 8 bases, with 13 bases separating them. The CDR3 contains 12 residues. The CDR3 nucleotides read TGTGCCAGCAGCCCTTCCTCGGGGGGCTACACCTTC. Protein: CASSPSSGGYTF.

On this clone: A read error may account for a junction end that differs from germline. This chain uses TRBV6-1 with TRBJ2-7, with 10 positions matching TRBD1. CDR1 is MNHNS and CDR2 is SASEGT in the germline V gene. The CDR3 is made up of 14 amino acids. DNA of the CDR3: TGTGCCATCAGTGGAGGGACAGGGGCCCACGAGCAGTACTTC. Translation gives CAISGGTGAHEQYF.

The rearrangement links TRBV5-1 to TRBJ2-2, with TRBD2 matching over 7 bases. With V trimmed by 1 base and J by 3 bases, 6 bases remained unmatched. The CDR3 loop spans 16 amino acids. Germline V gene data show CDR1 as SGHRS and CDR2 as YFSETQ. This CDR3 reads CASSLLPSGDTGELFF. The CDR3 DNA reads as TGCGCCAGCAGCTTGTTGCCTAGCGGAGACACCGGGGAGCTGTTTTTT. The entire variable domain, with the rest obtained from reference TRBV5-1 and TRBJ2-2, is as follows: KAGVTQTPRYLIKTRGQQVTLSCSPISGHRSVSWYQQTPGQGLQFLFEYFSETQRNKGNFPGRFSGRQFSNSRSEMNVSTLELGDSALYLCASSLLPSGDTGELFFGEGSRLTVL.

V is TRBV5-1 and J is TRBJ2-1; 10 bases are shared with TRBD2. The junction had 10 bases not matched to a gene; V was cut back by 3 bases and J by 7 bases. Germline V gene lookup returns CDR1 SGHRS and CDR2 YFSETQ. There are 16 residues in the CDR3. The CDR3 nucleotides are TGCGCCAGCAGCTCTGATAGCGGGAGGACCATAAATGAGCAGTTCTTC. This gives the protein CASSSDSGRTINEQFF.

The gene calls are TRBV6-5 and TRBJ2-2; D gene ambiguous. Germline assignment: CDR1 MNHEY and CDR2 SVGAGI. V gave up 7 bases and J gave up 5 bases, with 11 bases separating them. This CDR3 is built from 13 residues. The CDR3 spells CASTNIQTGELFF. The DNA for the CDR3 is TGTGCCAGCACTAACATACAAACCGGGGAGCTGTTTTTT.

The genes are TRBV29-1 and TRBJ2-5, with D possibly TRBD2 on 6 matching bases. The CDR3 runs to 15 residues. Germline values: CDR1 SQVTM, CDR2 ANQGSEA. V lost 2 bases and J 2 bases, leaving 15 bases between the germline ends. CDR3 sequence reads: CSVETGSGVQETQYF. CDR3 coding DNA: TGCAGCGTTGAAACGGGGTCGGGGGTGCAAGAGACCCAGTACTTC.

In its sample, this clone was seen a few times. This sequence joins TRBV30 and TRBJ1-2, with D perhaps TRBD1 (5 bases). The germline V gene encodes CDR1 GTSNPN and CDR2 SVGIG (reference sequence). The V end was cut by 4 bases, the J end by 7 bases, with 13 bases between. This CDR3 spans 12 amino acids. CDR3 protein: CAWNGTTGGYTF. As DNA, the CDR3 is TGTGCCTGGAACGGGACTACGGGTGGCTACACCTTC.

V gene TRBV2 combines with J gene TRBJ2-1; maybe TRBD2 (5 bases). Germline V gives CDR1 SNHLY, CDR2 FYNNEI. The CDR3 has 14 amino acids. The ends were cut back, 5 bases at V and 6 bases at J, with 14 bases in the middle. DNA for the CDR3: TGTGCCAGCAGTTCAACTAGGTCTGCCAATGAGCAGTTCTTC. The encoded protein is CASSSTRSANEQFF.

The rearrangement links TRBV4-1 to TRBJ2-3, with 7 bases identical to TRBD2. The CDR3 extends over 19 amino acids. Germline V gene sequence: CDR1 MGHRA, CDR2 YSYEKL. Trimming took 3 bases from V and 0 from J; bases not matched to a gene: 15. The CDR3 loop reads CASSQGTYAGSGSTDTQYF. As DNA, the CDR3 is TGCGCCAGCAGCCAGGGCACTTATGCAGGTAGCGGGAGCACAGATACGCAGTATTTT.

The chain uses TRBV6-6 and TRBJ2-5, with D possibly TRBD2 on 5 matching bases. Near its end, the DNA agrees better with TRBJ2-7, so the J call may be wrong. The CDR3 extends over 12 amino acids. CDR1 and CDR2 (germline): MNHNY, SVGAGI (reference sequence). For the CDR3, the DNA is TGTGCCAGCAGTTACGAGGGATACGAGCAGTACTTC. Translated, it gives CASSYEGYEQYF.

The DNA of the CDR3 is TGTGCCAGCAGTTTGGACAGGGAAGACTTGGGAAACACTGAAGCTTTCTTT. It yields the protein CASSLDREDLGNTEAFF. This chain uses TRBV28 with TRBJ1-1; TRBD1 matches 8 bases. The CDR3 covers 17 residues. Germline V gene lookup returns CDR1 MDHEN and CDR2 SYDVKM. V shed 3 bases and J 2 bases; nucleotides not matched to a gene: 11.

The rearrangement joins TRBV9 to TRBJ2-1; 14 nucleotides match TRBD2. Germline V gene lookup returns CDR1 SGDLS and CDR2 YYNGEE. The CDR3 runs 18 residues. Unmatched junction bases numbered 8, after V lost 4 bases and J lost 2 bases. CDR3 sequence reads: CASSPRLAGGVTYNEQFF. DNA of the CDR3: TGTGCCAGCAGCCCTCGACTAGCGGGAGGGGTTACCTACAATGAGCAGTTCTTC. The variable domain in full, completed from reference TRBV9 and TRBJ2-1, reads DSGVTQTPKHLITATGQRVTLRCSPRSGDLSVYWYQQSLDQGLQFLIQYYNGEERAKGNILERFSAQQFPDLHSELNLSSLELGDSALYFCASSPRLAGGVTYNEQFFGPGTRLTVL.